These 10 T cell receptor beta chains originate from one sample sequenced in a study of cytomegalovirus exposure and HLA in healthy donors. Primers: 60 Vbeta forward and 13 Jbeta reverse. Produced via immunoSEQ multiplex PCR; TCRdb's table is partial and in-frame only. The sample shows some 120,000 clones, under 80% of them seen only once. The sequenced material came from PBMCs. These receptors all come from a woman in her sixties in good health and CMV-seropositive.

The chain is built from TRBV4-3 and TRBJ1-1; TRBD1 agrees at 8 bases. V lost 0 bases, J lost 3 bases, and 9 bases stayed unmatched. This CDR3 is built from 17 residues. Germline-derived CDR1 and CDR2 are LGHNA and YSLEER. This chain's CDR3 is CASSQDLQGAMDTEAFF. CDR3 coding DNA: TGCGCCAGCAGCCAAGATCTCCAGGGGGCGATGGACACTGAAGCTTTCTTT.

This rearrangement joins TRBV4-2 to TRBJ1-3, with D uncertain. This CDR3 is built from 16 residues. With 2 bases removed from V and 0 bases from J, the gap between germline ends came to 11 bases. Germline V gene lookup returns CDR1 LGHNA and CDR2 YNFKEQ. The CDR3 DNA reads as TGTGCCAGCAGCCAACCTAGTGCTTACTCTGGAAACACCATATATTTT. Residues: CASSQPSAYSGNTIYF.

The J gene is TRBJ2-7, the V gene TRBV7-9; no definite D call. Germline CDR1 reads SEHNR; CDR2 reads FQNEAQ (reference sequence). CDR3 length: 14 amino acids. V was shortened by 3 bases and J by 0 bases, with 9 bases between the two germline ends. Here the CDR3 DNA reads TGTGCCAGCAGCTTCGGCGGAACCTCCTACGAGCAGTACTTC. This sequence encodes CASSFGGTSYEQYF. The full variable domain, its missing parts supplied by reference TRBV7-9 and TRBJ2-7, is DTGVSQNPRHKITKRGQNVTFRCDPISEHNRLYWYRQTLGQGPEFLTYFQNEAQLEKSRLLSDRFSAERPKGSFSTLEIQRTEQGDSAMYLCASSFGGTSYEQYFGPGTRLTVT.

This clone was counted a single time. The chain has TRBV6-1 and TRBJ1-2; the match to TRBD1 covers 8 bases. With V trimmed by 4 bases and J by 1 base, 11 bases remained unmatched. Per the germline V gene, CDR1 is MNHNS and CDR2 is SASEGT. CDR3 length equals 17 residues. CDR3 nucleotides: TGTGCCAGCAGTGGAATGACAGGGGACCGGAATAACTATGGCTACACCTTC. It is translated as CASSGMTGDRNNYGYTF.

The sample holds a few counts of this clone. V and J are TRBV7-8 and TRBJ2-6; D not certain. The V gene lost 5 bases and the J gene lost 2 bases, with 13 bases spanning the gap. The CDR3 loop spans 16 amino acids. Germline values: CDR1 SGHVS, CDR2 FQNEAQ. CDR3 amino acids: CASSATTNTGANVLTF. The CDR3 DNA is TGTGCCAGCAGCGCCACCACAAATACTGGGGCCAACGTCCTGACTTTC. The full variable domain, completed using reference TRBV7-8 and TRBJ2-6, is GAGVSQSPRYKVAKRGQDVALRCDPISGHVSLFWYQQALGQGPEFLTYFQNEAQLDKSGLPSDRFFAERPEGSVSTLKIQRTQQEDSAVYLCASSATTNTGANVLTFGAGSRLTVL.

The chain combines TRBV19 with TRBJ1-3; a possible D gene is TRBD1 (5 bases). V was shortened by 9 bases and J by 2 bases, with 8 bases between the two germline ends. The length of the CDR3 is 12 residues. The V gene's germline CDR1 is LNHDA and CDR2 SQIVND (reference sequence). CDR3 loop: CARTGAGNTIYF. For the CDR3, the DNA is TGTGCCAGGACGGGGGCTGGAAACACCATATATTTT.

The chain couples TRBV4-1 to TRBJ1-2, with no clear D. The V gene's germline CDR1 is MGHRA and CDR2 YSYEKL. V was trimmed by 4 bases and J by 8 bases, leaving 14 bases between them. This CDR3 has 13 residues. The CDR3 sequence is CASSPIAGWGYTF. Written as DNA, the CDR3 is TGCGCCAGCAGCCCGATAGCGGGTTGGGGCTACACCTTC.

J is TRBJ2-3 and V is TRBV7-3; 10 nucleotides line up with TRBD2. The ends lost 1 base at V and 5 bases at J; junction bases unmatched: 6. Germline-derived CDR1 and CDR2 are SGHTA and FQGTGA. The CDR3 loop spans 16 amino acids. CDR3 protein: CASSLKAGGQGDTQYF. CDR3 nucleotides: TGTGCCAGCAGCTTAAAAGCGGGGGGGCAGGGAGATACGCAGTATTTT.

In this sample, this clone turned up once. This CDR3 is CASSLITAALYTGELFF. CDR3 coding DNA: TGTGCCAGCAGCTTAATAACAGCTGCACTCTACACCGGGGAGCTGTTTTTT. The V and J genes are TRBV7-6 and TRBJ2-2; no clear D. CDR1 is SGHVS, CDR2 FNYEAQ, per germline. CDR3 length equals 17 residues. Trimming left V 2 bases short and J 3 bases short, with 16 bases between.

This clone was detected only once. V usage is TRBV19 and J usage is TRBJ2-1, with TRBD1 identical over 8 bases. The CDR3 runs to 15 residues. V shed 7 bases, J shed 6 bases, and the junction held 11 bases outside the gene matches. From germline, CDR1 is LNHDA and CDR2 SQIVND (reference sequence). The CDR3 region is CASTRLGTGPNEQFF. The CDR3 DNA reads as TGTGCCAGTACACGACTGGGGACAGGACCCAATGAGCAGTTCTTC.